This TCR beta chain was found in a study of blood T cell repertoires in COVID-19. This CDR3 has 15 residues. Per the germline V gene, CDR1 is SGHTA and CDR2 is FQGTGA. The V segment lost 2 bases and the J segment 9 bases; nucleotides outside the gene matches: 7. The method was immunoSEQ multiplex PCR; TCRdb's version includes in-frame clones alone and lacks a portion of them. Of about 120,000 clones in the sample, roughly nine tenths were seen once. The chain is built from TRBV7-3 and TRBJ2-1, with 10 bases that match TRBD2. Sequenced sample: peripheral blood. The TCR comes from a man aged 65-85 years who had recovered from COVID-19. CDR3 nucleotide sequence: TGTGCCAGCAGCTTATATCCTAGCGGGGGCGCTGAGCAGTTCTTC. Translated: CASSLYPSGGAEQFF.